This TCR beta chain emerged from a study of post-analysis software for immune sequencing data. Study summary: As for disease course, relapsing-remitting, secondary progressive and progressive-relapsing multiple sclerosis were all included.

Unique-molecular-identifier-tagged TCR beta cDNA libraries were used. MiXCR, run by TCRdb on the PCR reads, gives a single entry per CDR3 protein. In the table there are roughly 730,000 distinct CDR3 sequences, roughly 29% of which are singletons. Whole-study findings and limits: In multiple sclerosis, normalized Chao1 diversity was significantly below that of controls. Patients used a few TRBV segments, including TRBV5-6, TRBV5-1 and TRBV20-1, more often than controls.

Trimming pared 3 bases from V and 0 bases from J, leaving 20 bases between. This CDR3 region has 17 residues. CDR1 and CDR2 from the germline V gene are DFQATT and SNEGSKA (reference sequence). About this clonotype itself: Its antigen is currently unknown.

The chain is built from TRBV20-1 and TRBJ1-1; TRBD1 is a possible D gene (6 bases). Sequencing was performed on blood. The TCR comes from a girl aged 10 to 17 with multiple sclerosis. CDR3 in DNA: TGCAGTGCTAGTGAGAGGCGGGGGGCCGGGGTGAACACTGAAGCTTTCTTT. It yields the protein CSASERRGAGVNTEAFF.